The following is a TCR beta chain sequence with its context. Its cognate antigen is unknown. With the ViraFEST assay, the study expanded antigen-specific CD4+ T cells using viral peptide pools, then sequenced them. After more than 8 days in culture, the CD4+ T cells were isolated. Negative nucleocapsid antibody tests before and after vaccination confirmed no previous SARS-CoV-2 infection. The sample comes from a study of vaccination effects on CD4 cells after COVID-19. TCRdb's table, derived via immunoSEQ multiplex PCR, lists solely in-frame clones and lacks some. This table holds 30,000 or so clones, approximately 68% found once. This specimen consisted of CD4+ T cells from PBMCs cultured with HCoV-229E spike peptides, obtained before COVID-19 vaccination. The clonotype originates from a human donor who received a COVID-19 vaccine.

CDR3: CASSETGENQPQHF. As DNA, the CDR3 is TGTGCCAGCAGTGAAACAGGGGAAAATCAGCCCCAGCATTTT. The chain employs TRBV6-1 and TRBJ1-5; 7 nucleotides match TRBD1. Germline-derived CDR1 and CDR2 are MNHNS and SASEGT. Trimming took 2 bases from V and 4 from J; bases not matched to a gene: 2. This CDR3 spans 14 amino acids.